In this sample, the clone carrying this T cell receptor beta chain turned up many times. The antigen is undetermined. TCRdb recomputed calls from the reads with MiXCR, one row per CDR3 protein. The sample has some 400,000 distinct CDR3 sequences; approximately 33% are singletons. The source of the sample is a study of T cell repertoires in cytomegalovirus infection. On the study more broadly: It was the public TCR beta signatures that indicated both CMV infection and matching HLA type.

CDR1 and CDR2 from the germline V gene are SGHTA and FQGNSA. V was pared by 5 bases and J by 2 bases, with 15 bases between. This CDR3 has 15 residues. General study points: It was HLA-C-restricted CMV-specific TCR beta clonotypes that dominated the response ex vivo.

The J gene is TRBJ1-2, the V gene TRBV7-2; TRBD1 is a possible D gene (6 bases). The sequence was collected from a human donor in good health (CMV status not recorded). Some clones in this sample may be carry-over from other donors' samples. Sequencing input: PBMCs. The CDR3 DNA sequence: TGTGCCAGCAGCCCAAGGACAGACTCCAACTATGGCTACACCTTC. Its translation is CASSPRTDSNYGYTF.